The 24 T cell receptor beta chains presented below share a single source sample, sequenced in a study of Graves' ophthalmopathy and Graves' hyperthyroidism. Amplified TCR beta CDR3 regions were obtained using RNA transcripts as template. First-round RT-PCR used HTBI primers; second-round multiplex PCR followed. MiXCR was run by TCRdb on the multiplex PCR reads, yielding one entry per CDR3 protein. The sample has about 740,000 distinct CDR3 sequences, around 40% seen once. Sequenced sample: peripheral blood. The receptors were gathered from an adult man with Graves' ophthalmopathy.

The gene calls are TRBV19 and TRBJ2-2; D is uncertain. From germline, CDR1 is LNHDA and CDR2 SQIVND (reference sequence). This CDR3 is built from 15 residues. With 4 bases removed from V and 6 bases from J, the gap between germline ends came to 15 bases. The CDR3 nucleotides are TGTGCCAGTAGTAGGGTCCACAGTAGTCCCGGGGAGCTGTTTTTT. Protein sequence: CASSRVHSSPGELFF.

This clonotype was detected many times. The chain combines TRBV7-8 with TRBJ2-5; D not certain. Per the germline V gene, CDR1 is SGHVS and CDR2 is FQNEAQ. The CDR3 has 15 amino acids. V gave up 3 bases and J gave up 5 bases, with 16 bases separating them. The CDR3 nucleotides are TGTGCCAGCAGCTTTGGCACAAGGGCGGTGGAGACCCAGTACTTC. As protein: CASSFGTRAVETQYF.

This clonotype was counted a few times. The genes are TRBV20-1 and TRBJ1-1, with no clear D. Trimming removed 5 bases at V and 0 bases at J, with 4 bases between. The CDR3 sequence is 11 residues long. Germline V CDR1 and CDR2: DFQATT, SNEGSKA (reference sequence). This CDR3 reads CSAGLNTEAFF. The CDR3 nucleotides read TGCAGTGCTGGTTTGAACACTGAAGCTTTCTTT.

This clonotype was seen a single time. One end of the junction varies from germline; a read error may be responsible. This chain joins TRBV7-7 and TRBJ1-3; 11 bases agree with TRBD1. The CDR3 sequence is 17 residues long. Germline V lookup: CDR1 SSHAT, CDR2 FNYEAQ (reference sequence). CDR3 nucleotide sequence: TGTGCTAGCAGCACCGGACAGGGGGCATTGGGTGGAAACACCATATATTTT. It codes for CASSTGQGALGGNTIYF.

This clonotype was seen more than once but under ten times. The chain links TRBV7-9 to TRBJ2-2; 7 bases are shared with TRBD1. From germline, CDR1 is SEHNR and CDR2 FQNEAQ (reference sequence). The CDR3 contains 16 residues. J gave up 8 bases and V 1 base, and 10 bases lay outside the gene matches. The CDR3 coding sequence is TGTGCCAGCAGCTTAGACCAAGACAGGGCTGCGGGGGAGCTGTTTTTT. Its protein is CASSLDQDRAAGELFF.

The chain recombines TRBV7-9 with TRBJ1-2, with TRBD1 identical over 10 bases. The germline CDR1 and CDR2 sequences are SEHNR and FQNEAQ (reference sequence). Trimming took 3 bases from V and 7 from J; bases not matched to a gene: 5. CDR3 length: 14 residues. CDR3: CASSLGQGMVGYTF. The CDR3 DNA follows: TGTGCCAGCAGCTTGGGACAGGGGATGGTTGGCTACACCTTC.

The chain uses TRBV6-5 and TRBJ1-2, with TRBD1 matching over 9 bases. Per the germline V gene, CDR1 is MNHEY and CDR2 is SVGAGI. V lost 8 bases to trimming and J lost 8 bases; unmatched junction nucleotides: 9. CDR3 length: 13 residues. CDR3 amino acids: CASGLQGARGYTF. Here the CDR3 DNA reads TGTGCCAGCGGACTACAGGGGGCACGAGGCTACACCTTC.

The V and J genes are TRBV25-1 and TRBJ1-1, with a possible D match to TRBD1 (5 bases). This CDR3 has 14 amino acids. V was cut by 10 bases and J by 3 bases, with 18 bases left in between. Germline CDR1 and CDR2: MGHDK and SYGVNS. This chain's CDR3 is CAKTRGDRDTEAFF. The CDR3 DNA follows: TGTGCCAAGACACGAGGGGATCGCGACACTGAAGCTTTCTTT.

This clonotype was counted ten times or more. The chain is built from TRBV19 and TRBJ2-5; 7 bases fit TRBD2. After removal of 5 bases from V and 4 bases from J, the junction contained 4 bases not matched to a gene. Germline assignment: CDR1 LNHDA and CDR2 SQIVND (reference sequence). There are 13 residues in the CDR3. CDR3 residues: CASSETSPETQYF. DNA of the CDR3: TGTGCCAGTAGTGAGACTAGCCCAGAGACCCAGTACTTC.

This clonotype has just a few counts. V and J are TRBV19 and TRBJ1-5, with D possibly TRBD1 on 6 matching bases. The CDR3 spans 16 residues. From germline, CDR1 is LNHDA and CDR2 SQIVND (reference sequence). V was pared by 2 bases and J by 7 bases, with 18 bases between. For the CDR3, the DNA is TGTGCCAGTAGTATATCTAGGGGGGCGCAGGGACAGCCCCAGCATTTT. This gives the protein CASSISRGAQGQPQHF. Full variable domain (outside the CDR3, taken from reference TRBV19 and TRBJ1-5): DGGITQSPKYLFRKEGQNVTLSCEQNLNHDAMYWYRQDPGQGLRLIYYSQIVNDFQKGDIAEGYSVSREKKESFPLTVTSAQKNPTAFYLCASSISRGAQGQPQHFGDGTRLSIL.

This clonotype occurred many times. This chain joins TRBV7-2 and TRBJ2-7; a possible D gene is TRBD1 (5 bases). Trimming pared 0 bases from V and 4 bases from J, leaving 10 bases between. Germline V CDR1 and CDR2: SGHTA, FQGNSA. The length of the CDR3 is 14 residues. The CDR3 loop is CASSLAGQSYEQYF. The CDR3 DNA reads TGTGCCAGCAGCTTAGCGGGGCAGAGTTACGAGCAGTACTTC.

This chain connects TRBV14 to TRBJ2-7; the D is unclear. V was cut by 5 bases and J by 5 bases, with 19 bases left in between. The germline V gene encodes CDR1 SGHDN and CDR2 FVKESK. The CDR3 is 15 amino acids. The CDR3 protein is CASSDSTINLHEQYF. CDR3 coding DNA: TGTGCCAGCAGCGATTCTACGATAAACCTACACGAGCAGTACTTC.

The V call is TRBV25-1, the J call TRBJ2-5; 7 bases map to TRBD2. J gave up 4 bases and V 3 bases, and 11 bases lay outside the gene matches. The CDR3 covers 16 residues. Germline assignment: CDR1 MGHDK and CDR2 SYGVNS. The CDR3 spells CASSDSAGGTLETQYF. DNA of the CDR3: TGTGCCAGCAGTGATAGTGCCGGGGGGACCTTAGAGACCCAGTACTTC.

This clonotype occurred many times. The chain combines TRBV2 with TRBJ2-7; 7 bases align to TRBD1. The CDR3 length is 13 residues. Germline CDR1 reads SNHLY; CDR2 reads FYNNEI. V trimming: 8 bases; J trimming: 3 bases; junction bases outside the gene matches: 7. This chain's CDR3 is CASGETGHYEQYF. CDR3 DNA: TGTGCCAGCGGGGAGACAGGGCACTACGAGCAGTACTTC.

Points on this clonotype: A much larger clone differs by one base, so this may be a read error. The chain links TRBV20-1 to TRBJ1-2; weak D call: TRBD1 (5 bases). Germline V gives CDR1 DFQATT, CDR2 SNEGSKA (reference sequence). V lost 5 bases and J lost 6, with 7 bases in between. The CDR3 runs 10 residues. This CDR3 reads CSAQGDGYTF. CDR3 DNA sequence: TGCAGTGCTCAAGGGGATGGCTACACCTTC.

The V and J genes are TRBV29-1 and TRBJ1-1, with D perhaps matching TRBD1 (5 bases). The CDR3 covers 14 residues. The germline V and J ends were trimmed by 0 bases and 1 base, with 9 bases remaining between them. Per the germline V gene, CDR1 is SQVTM and CDR2 is ANQGSEA. CDR3 sequence: CSVEDLRANTEAFF. For the CDR3, the DNA is TGCAGCGTTGAAGATCTCAGGGCGAACACTGAAGCTTTCTTT.

This sequence joins TRBV20-1 and TRBJ2-7; 7 bases fit TRBD1. The CDR3 is 13 residues long. Germline V gene data show CDR1 as DFQATT and CDR2 as SNEGSKA (reference sequence). V lost 3 bases, J lost 3 bases, and 5 bases stayed unmatched. The CDR3 is CSASSDRVYEQYF. CDR3 DNA sequence: TGCAGTGCTAGTTCAGACAGGGTCTACGAGCAGTACTTC.

There are many counts of this clonotype. The gene calls are TRBV19 and TRBJ2-5; 8 nucleotides match TRBD1. This CDR3 is 15 amino acids long. With 5 bases clipped from V and 2 bases from J, the junction kept 7 bases outside the gene matches. From germline, CDR1 is LNHDA and CDR2 SQIVND (reference sequence). The CDR3 region has the DNA TGTGCCAGTAGTGACAGGGGTGGAAGGCAAGAGACCCAGTACTTC. As protein: CASSDRGGRQETQYF.

CDR3 sequence (DNA): TGTGCCAGCAGTTTATTTCGGGGTCTCAATCAGCCCCAGCATTTT. This sequence encodes CASSLFRGLNQPQHF. The chain combines TRBV2 with TRBJ1-5; D unresolved. Germline lookup yields CDR1 SNHLY and CDR2 FYNNEI. This CDR3 is built from 15 residues. The V end lost 5 bases, the J end lost 3 bases, and 14 bases lay between the germline ends.

The chain couples TRBV19 to TRBJ2-2, with 7 bases fitting TRBD1. Germline assignment: CDR1 LNHDA and CDR2 SQIVND (reference sequence). This CDR3 has 14 amino acids. V was pared by 8 bases and J by 4 bases, with 7 bases of the junction left unmatched. The CDR3 DNA is TGTGCCAGTTGGACCAGACAGGGCACCGGGGAGCTGTTTTTT. It specifies CASWTRQGTGELFF.

This clonotype has at least ten counts. This chain connects TRBV20-1 to TRBJ2-7; D gene uncertain. V was cut by 1 base and J by 2 bases, with 9 bases left in between. The CDR3 has 13 amino acids. Germline-derived CDR1 and CDR2 are DFQATT and SNEGSKA (reference sequence). This CDR3 reads CSARVTATYEQYF. DNA for the CDR3: TGCAGTGCTAGAGTGACGGCGACCTACGAGCAGTACTTC.

Remarks on this clonotype: The junction differs from germline at one of its ends, possibly a read error. The rearrangement joins TRBV20-1 to TRBJ1-1; tentative D call: TRBD1 (5 bases). Germline loops: CDR1 DFQATT, CDR2 SNEGSKA (reference sequence). This CDR3 is built from 14 residues. DNA for the CDR3: TGCAGTGCTAGAGACCCCAGGGAGGGCACTGAACCTTTCTTT. This translates into CSARDPREGTEPFF.

The rearrangement joins TRBV4-1 to TRBJ1-5; no clear D gene. Germline V gene lookup returns CDR1 MGHRA and CDR2 YSYEKL. This CDR3 spans 13 amino acids. Trimming cost V 0 bases and J 9 bases, with 9 bases left between them. This CDR3 is CASSQDMDPPQHF. The CDR3 nucleotides read TGCGCCAGCAGCCAAGATATGGATCCGCCCCAGCATTTT.

The chain has TRBV20-1 and TRBJ2-5, with a weak D call TRBD1 (6 bases). The V end lost 2 bases, the J end lost 1 base, and 14 bases lay between the germline ends. CDR1 is DFQATT, CDR2 SNEGSKA, per germline (reference sequence). CDR3 size: 15 residues. For the CDR3, the DNA is TGCAGTGCTAGACCGGCGACAGGCTTCCAAGAGACCCAGTACTTC. Its translation: CSARPATGFQETQYF.